This TCR beta chain was retrieved from a study of OX40 agonist ivuxolimab in advanced cancers. General observations from the study: Doses of 0.1 to 3.0 mg/kg were accompanied by clonal expansion of CD4+ and CD8+ blood T cells by week 6.

Using immunoSEQ multiplex PCR, the repertoire was profiled, and TCRdb retains in-frame clones only, with some absent. The sample contains roughly 75,000 clones, 80% to 90% of which appear only once. Concerning this clone: The antigen is unknown.

This receptor was identified in an adult with an advanced solid tumor such as melanoma, head and neck, liver or kidney cancer. This material consisted of CD4+ or CD8+ T cells sorted from blood, taken in a trial of the OX40 agonist ivuxolimab.

CDR3 sequence reads: CASSESHRDRGPSGAFF. DNA for the CDR3: TGTGCCAGCAGTGAATCCCACCGGGACAGGGGACCCTCGGGAGCTTTCTTT. V is TRBV25-1 and J is TRBJ1-1; 10 bases are a match to TRBD1. The J segment lost 10 bases and the V segment lost 1 base, leaving 15 bases of the junction unmatched. The CDR3 has 17 amino acids. CDR1 is MGHDK and CDR2 is SYGVNS in the germline V gene. Combining the CDR3 with reference TRBV25-1 and TRBJ1-1 gives the whole variable domain EADIYQTPRYLVIGTGKKITLECSQTMGHDKMYWYQQDPGMELHLIHYSYGVNSTEKGDLSSESTVSRIRTEHFPLTLESARPSHTSQYLCASSESHRDRGPSGAFFGQGTRLTVV.